A selection of T cell receptor beta chains follows, all from one sample in a study of glioma-infiltrating T cells. From the multiplex PCR reads, TCRdb called clonotypes with MiXCR, one entry per CDR3 protein. The table includes about 110,000 distinct CDR3 sequences, less than 30% detected once. Sequencing input: glioma tissue, nonneoplastic brain tissue, or PBMCs (not recorded which). The receptors stem from a human donor with low-grade glioma or glioblastoma, undergoing nonglioma brain surgery, or in good health (not recorded which). CDR3s include the opening cysteine and the closing phenylalanine or tryptophan. A D gene is named only where the DNA matches it firmly. Size is omitted from some rows. Given values are once, few, many or a class for expanded clones.

>TRBV6-1|once|TRBJ1-1|-
TGTGCCGGCAGTCTAGTCCCTCCGGCCGCTGAAGCTTTCTTT
CAGSLVPPAAEAFF
>TRBV10-3|many|TRBJ1-1|TRBD1
TGTGCCACAGTGGGACAGATGAACACTGAAGCTTTCTTT
CATVGQMNTEAFF
>TRBV28|many|TRBJ2-1|-
TGTGCCAGTTCGAAGGGTAGGGCCAATGAGCAGTTCTTC
CASSKGRANEQFF
>TRBV24-1|many|TRBJ2-5|TRBD2
TGTGCCACCAGTCCGGGGGGGAAGACCCAGTACTTC
CATSPGGKTQYF
>TRBV20-1|-|TRBJ2-3|-
TGCAGTGCTTTCATAGAGGGAGTTACAGATAAGCAGTATTTT
CSAFIEGVTDKQYF
>TRBV18|many|TRBJ1-5|-
TGTGCCAGCTCATCGGTGATGGAGGGAGGCAATCAGCCCCAGCATTTT
CASSSVMEGGNQPQHF
>TRBV7-2|many|TRBJ2-3|-
TGTGCCAGCAGCTTAGGGCTAGGGGGCGCGGGAACGCAGTATTTT
CASSLGLGGAGTQYF
>TRBV7-3|few|TRBJ2-1|TRBD2
TGTGCCAGCAGCTTGAGGCCCCCGGGACTAGCGGGAGTAGTAACCTACAATGAGCAGTTCTTC
CASSLRPPGLAGVVTYNEQFF
>TRBV11-2|many|TRBJ2-5|-
TGTGCCAGCAGCTTATCAGGGTTAGAGACCCAGTACTTC
CASSLSGLETQYF
>TRBV3-1|many|TRBJ2-7|TRBD1
TGTGCCAGCAGCCGGGACAGGGAAGGGGAGCAGTACTTC
CASSRDREGEQYF
>TRBV4-1|many|TRBJ2-1|-
TGCGCCAGCAGCCAAGACAGGAGCTCCTACAATGAGCAGTTCTTC
CASSQDRSSYNEQFF
>TRBV7-2|many|TRBJ2-7|-
TGTGCCAGCAGCTTAGGGGCCTCGAGGGTCGGGGCCTACGAGCAGTACTTC
CASSLGASRVGAYEQYF
>TRBV3-1|many|TRBJ2-7|-
TGTGCCAGCAGCCAAGCACTAGCCAACTACGAGCAGTACTTC
CASSQALANYEQYF
>TRBV2|many|TRBJ1-5|-
TGTGCCAGCAGTGACTGGGGCAGGGAGCATTTT
CASSDWGREHF
>TRBV7-9|many|TRBJ1-5|-
TGTGCCAGCAGCTTGCCCAATCAGCCCCAGCATTTT
CASSLPNQPQHF
>TRBV6-5|-|TRBJ2-7|-
TGTGCCAGCAGTTCCGTGGGAGCGAGCGAGCAGTACTTC
CASSSVGASEQYF
>TRBV15|many|TRBJ1-1|-
TGTGCCACCAGCAGAGATCTGGCGAACACTGAAGCTTTCTTT
CATSRDLANTEAFF
>TRBV3-1|many|TRBJ2-1|-
TGTGCCAGCAGCCAAAGAGGCAGGGTCGATGAGCAGTTCTTC
CASSQRGRVDEQFF
>TRBV20-1|many|TRBJ2-7|TRBD1
TGCAGTGCTAGAGGTGCTTCGACAGGGCCCTACGAGCAGTACTTC
CSARGASTGPYEQYF
>TRBV2|many|TRBJ1-5|TRBD1
TGTGCCACCGCCGGGACAGAGAATCAGCCCCAGCATTTT
CATAGTENQPQHF
>TRBV29-1|-|TRBJ1-1|-
TGCAGCGTTGAAGGTACTGGGCTTGGAGGTTCTGAAGCTTTCTTT
CSVEGTGLGGSEAFF
>TRBV7-2|many|TRBJ1-2|TRBD1
TGTGCCAGCAGCACCCGACAGGGCGGTAGCTATGGCTACACCTTC
CASSTRQGGSYGYTF
>TRBV28|many|TRBJ2-4|-
TGTGCCAGCAGTTTTCGGAGGTTGCACATTCAGTACTTC
CASSFRRLHIQYF
>TRBV28|many|TRBJ1-2|-
TGTGCCAGCAGCTTTGTTGGCGGCTACACCTTC
CASSFVGGYTF
>TRBV6-5|-|TRBJ1-3|TRBD1
TGTTCCAGCAGTGAACAGGGGGTAAACACCATACATTTT
CSSSEQGVNTIHF
>TRBV29-1|many|TRBJ2-3|-
TGCAGCGTTGGTAAGGCCACAGATACGCAGTATTTT
CSVGKATDTQYF
>TRBV27|many|TRBJ1-1|-
TGTGCCAGCAGTACCCGACCTTGGGGTCCTAGGGAAGCGGGTATGAACACTGAAGCTTTCTTT
CASSTRPWGPREAGMNTEAFF
>TRBV2|-|TRBJ1-6|-
TGTGCCAGCAGTGAAGTCCCGAGACAGAATTCACCCCCCCACTTT
CASSEVPRQNSPPHF
>TRBV30|-|TRBJ1-3|-
TGTGCCTGGAGTCCGGGACTCAGCTCTGGAAACACCATATATTTT
CAWSPGLSSGNTIYF
>TRBV27|many|TRBJ2-5|TRBD2
TGTGCCAGCAGTCCGACTAGCGGGAGGTTCGAGACCCAGTACTTC
CASSPTSGRFETQYF
>TRBV29-1|-|TRBJ1-2|TRBD1
TGCAGCGCCGAGGGACAGGGGGTATACGGCTACACCTTC
CSAEGQGVYGYTF
>TRBV12-3/TRBV12-4|many|TRBJ2-1|-
TGTGCCAGCAGTTCAAACCCGAGACTGAGCTCCTACAATGAGCAGTTCTTC
CASSSNPRLSSYNEQFF
>TRBV6-5|many|TRBJ2-5|TRBD2
TGTGCCAGCAGTTACGGGACTAGCGGGGGTCTGCAAGAGACCCAGTACTTC
CASSYGTSGGLQETQYF
>TRBV4-1|many|TRBJ2-1|TRBD2
TGCGCCAGCAGCCAAGGAGTTCATGGGGGAGGGCCCTACAATGAGCAGTTCTTC
CASSQGVHGGGPYNEQFF
>TRBV7-8|few|TRBJ2-1|-
TGTGCCAGCAGCCCTAGTTGGGGAGCAACCGAGCAGTTCTTC
CASSPSWGATEQFF
>TRBV28|many|TRBJ1-1|-
TGTGCCAGCAGTTTCCCGCGGGGGAACACTGAAGCTTTCTTT
CASSFPRGNTEAFF
>TRBV29-1|-|TRBJ1-2|-
TGCAGCGCCGAACGCGTAAGGGGGGATGGCTACACCTTC
CSAERVRGDGYTF
>TRBV6-1|many|TRBJ2-3|TRBD2
TGTGCCAGCAGGACCCCTAGCGGGACACCCGGCACAGATACGCAGTATTTT
CASRTPSGTPGTDTQYF
>TRBV7-9|many|TRBJ2-7|-
TGTGCCAGCAGCCCTTTGGGGACCACCTTCTCCTACGAGCAGTACTTC
CASSPLGTTFSYEQYF
>TRBV14|many|TRBJ1-6|-
TGTGCCAGCAGCCAAGGGACTCGTGTTTCACCCCTCCACTTT
CASSQGTRVSPLHF
>TRBV3-1|many|TRBJ1-1|-
TGTGCCAGCAGCCAACCAAAGAGACACAAGAACACTGAAGCTTTCTTT
CASSQPKRHKNTEAFF
>TRBV29-1|many|TRBJ1-1|-
TGCAGCGTTGAAGGGCGAGGAGCTTTCTTT
CSVEGRGAFF
>TRBV2|-|TRBJ2-1|TRBD2
TGTGCCAGGACTAGCGGGAGGCCCAATGAGCAGTTCTTC
CARTSGRPNEQFF
>TRBV7-8|many|TRBJ2-7|-
TGTGCCAGCAGCTTACCGGGGTTACACGAGCAGTACTTC
CASSLPGLHEQYF
>TRBV6-2/TRBV6-3|once|TRBJ2-1|-
TGTGCCAGCAGTTACCAGGGGGGAAGCTACAATGAGCAGTTCTTC
CASSYQGGSYNEQFF
>TRBV5-1|-|TRBJ2-5|TRBD1
TGCGCCAGCAGCCTGGGACAGGGGGTACGAGAGACCCAGTACTTC
CASSLGQGVRETQYF
>TRBV29-1|-|TRBJ2-2|-
TGCAGCGTAGGACATAACACCGGGGAGCTGTTTTTT
CSVGHNTGELFF
>TRBV5-1|-|TRBJ2-3|TRBD2
TGCGCCAGCAGCTCCGGACTAGCGGGAGTCACAGATACGCAGTATTTT
CASSSGLAGVTDTQYF